This T cell receptor (beta chain) was observed in a study of T cells in Graves' hyperthyroidism and ophthalmopathy. Study-level results: Among clonotypes expanded in thyroid above 0.001, most were also found in blood.

This clonotype was detected only once. Its antigen is unknown. RNA transcripts yielded amplified TCR beta CDR3 regions. HTBI primers were used for first-round RT-PCR of the TCR CDR3. One entry per CDR3 protein, called by TCRdb with MiXCR from the multiplex PCR reads. This sample has over 400,000 distinct CDR3 sequences, with approximately 22% found just once. Isolation of PBMCs was performed on 8.5 to 10 ml fresh peripheral blood. Trimming removed 7 bases at V and 6 bases at J, with 15 bases between. Germline values: CDR1 DFQATT, CDR2 SNEGSKA (reference sequence). The CDR3 consists of 13 residues. J is TRBJ1-4 and V is TRBV20-1, with D unclear. The source is a woman aged 70-85 years with Graves' ophthalmopathy. The specimen sequenced was blood. The CDR3 DNA reads TGCAGTGGAGTCTGGCGGAGTTATGAAAAACTGTTTTTT. It specifies CSGVWRSYEKLFF.